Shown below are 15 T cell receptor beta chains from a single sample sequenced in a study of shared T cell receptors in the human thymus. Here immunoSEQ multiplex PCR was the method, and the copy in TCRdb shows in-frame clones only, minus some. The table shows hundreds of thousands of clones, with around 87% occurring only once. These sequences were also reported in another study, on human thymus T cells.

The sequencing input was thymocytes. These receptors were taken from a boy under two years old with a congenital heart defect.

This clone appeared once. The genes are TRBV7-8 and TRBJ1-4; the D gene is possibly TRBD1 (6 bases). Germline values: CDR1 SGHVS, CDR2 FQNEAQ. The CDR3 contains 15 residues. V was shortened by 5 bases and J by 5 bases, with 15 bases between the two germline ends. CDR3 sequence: CASSPGEGGNEKLFF. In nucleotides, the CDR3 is TGTGCCAGCAGCCCTGGGGAGGGGGGGAATGAAAAACTGTTTTTT. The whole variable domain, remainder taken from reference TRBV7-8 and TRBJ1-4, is GAGVSQSPRYKVAKRGQDVALRCDPISGHVSLFWYQQALGQGPEFLTYFQNEAQLDKSGLPSDRFFAERPEGSVSTLKIQRTQQEDSAVYLCASSPGEGGNEKLFFGSGTQLSVL.

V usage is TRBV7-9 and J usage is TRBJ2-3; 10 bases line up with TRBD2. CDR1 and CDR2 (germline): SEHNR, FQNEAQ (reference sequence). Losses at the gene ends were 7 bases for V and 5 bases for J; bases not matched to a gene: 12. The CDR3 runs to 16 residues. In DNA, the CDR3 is TGTGCCAGCACAAGCGGGAGGGCTGGGGGAGGAGATACGCAGTATTTT. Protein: CASTSGRAGGGDTQYF.

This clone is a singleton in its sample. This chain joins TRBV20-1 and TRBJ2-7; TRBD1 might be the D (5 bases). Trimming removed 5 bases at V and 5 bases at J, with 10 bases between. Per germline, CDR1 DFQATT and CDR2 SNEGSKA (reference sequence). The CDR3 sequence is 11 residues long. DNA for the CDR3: TGCAGTGCTCAGGGCAACGACGAGCAGTACTTC. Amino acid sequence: CSAQGNDEQYF.

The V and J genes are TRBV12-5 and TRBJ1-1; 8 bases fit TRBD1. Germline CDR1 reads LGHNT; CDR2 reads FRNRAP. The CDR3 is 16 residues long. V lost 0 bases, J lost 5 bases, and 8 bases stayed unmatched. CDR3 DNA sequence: TGTGCTAGTGGTTTGGTAAGTGACAGGGGAAAAACTGAAGCTTTCTTT. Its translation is CASGLVSDRGKTEAFF.

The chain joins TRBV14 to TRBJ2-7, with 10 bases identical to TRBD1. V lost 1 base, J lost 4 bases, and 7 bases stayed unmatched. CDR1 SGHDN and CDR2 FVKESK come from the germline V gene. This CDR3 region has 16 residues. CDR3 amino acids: CASSQGRTGGLYEQYF. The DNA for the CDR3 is TGTGCCAGCAGCCAAGGCCGGACAGGGGGTTTGTACGAGCAGTACTTC.

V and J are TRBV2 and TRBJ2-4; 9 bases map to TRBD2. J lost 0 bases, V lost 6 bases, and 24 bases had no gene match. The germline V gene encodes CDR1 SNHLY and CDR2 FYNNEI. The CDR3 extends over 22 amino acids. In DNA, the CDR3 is TGTGCCAGCAGAGAAAAACGAGGGACTAGCATCCCCTTAGGGCTAGCCAAAAACATTCAGTACTTC. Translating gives CASREKRGTSIPLGLAKNIQYF.

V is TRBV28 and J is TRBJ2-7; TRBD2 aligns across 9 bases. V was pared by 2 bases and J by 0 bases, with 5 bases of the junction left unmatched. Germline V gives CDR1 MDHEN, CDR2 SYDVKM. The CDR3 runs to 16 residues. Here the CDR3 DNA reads TGTGCCAGCAGTTTACCTCTAGCGGGGAGCTCCTACGAGCAGTACTTC. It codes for CASSLPLAGSSYEQYF.

The CDR3 reads CASSFPIHPAGQEYEQYF. CDR3 nucleotides: TGTGCCAGCAGCTTTCCCATCCACCCCGCGGGACAGGAGTACGAGCAGTACTTC. The chain uses TRBV7-9 and TRBJ2-7, with TRBD1 matching over 8 bases. The ends lost 3 bases at V and 4 bases at J; junction bases unmatched: 17. Germline V gene lookup returns CDR1 SEHNR and CDR2 FQNEAQ (reference sequence). The CDR3 extends over 18 amino acids.

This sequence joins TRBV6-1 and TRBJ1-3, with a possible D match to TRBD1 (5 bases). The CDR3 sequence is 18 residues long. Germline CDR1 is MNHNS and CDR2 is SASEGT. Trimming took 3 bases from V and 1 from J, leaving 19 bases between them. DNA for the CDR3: TGTGCCAGCAGTGACTTGGGGAGGGGAGGGGAGTCTGGAAACACCATATATTTT. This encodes CASSDLGRGGESGNTIYF.

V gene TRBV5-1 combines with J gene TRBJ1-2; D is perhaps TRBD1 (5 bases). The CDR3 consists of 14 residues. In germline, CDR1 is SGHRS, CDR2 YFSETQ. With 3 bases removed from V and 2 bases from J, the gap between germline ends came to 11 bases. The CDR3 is CASSSWTKNYGYTF. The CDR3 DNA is TGCGCCAGCAGCTCGTGGACAAAAAACTATGGCTACACCTTC.

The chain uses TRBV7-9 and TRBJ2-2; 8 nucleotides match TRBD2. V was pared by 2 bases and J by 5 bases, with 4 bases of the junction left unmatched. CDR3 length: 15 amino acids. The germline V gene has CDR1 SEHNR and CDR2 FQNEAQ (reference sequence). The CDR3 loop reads CASSLKAGVTGELFF. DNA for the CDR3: TGTGCCAGCAGCTTAAAAGCGGGAGTGACCGGGGAGCTGTTTTTT. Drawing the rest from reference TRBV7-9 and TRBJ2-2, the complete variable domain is DTGVSQNPRHKITKRGQNVTFRCDPISEHNRLYWYRQTLGQGPEFLTYFQNEAQLEKSRLLSDRFSAERPKGSFSTLEIQRTEQGDSAMYLCASSLKAGVTGELFFGEGSRLTVL.

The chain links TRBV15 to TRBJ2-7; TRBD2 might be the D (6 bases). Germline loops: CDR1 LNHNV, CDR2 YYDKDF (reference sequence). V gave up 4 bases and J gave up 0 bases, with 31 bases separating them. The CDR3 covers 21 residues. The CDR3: CATSTRDVLASISTSSYEQYF. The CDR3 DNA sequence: TGTGCCACCAGCACAAGAGATGTACTAGCTTCAATATCCACGAGCTCCTACGAGCAGTACTTC.

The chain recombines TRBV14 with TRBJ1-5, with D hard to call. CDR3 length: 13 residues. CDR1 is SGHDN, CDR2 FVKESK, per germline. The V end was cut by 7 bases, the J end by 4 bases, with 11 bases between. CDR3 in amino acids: CASTPRGNQPQHF. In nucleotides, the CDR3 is TGTGCCAGCACCCCCAGAGGGAATCAGCCCCAGCATTTT.

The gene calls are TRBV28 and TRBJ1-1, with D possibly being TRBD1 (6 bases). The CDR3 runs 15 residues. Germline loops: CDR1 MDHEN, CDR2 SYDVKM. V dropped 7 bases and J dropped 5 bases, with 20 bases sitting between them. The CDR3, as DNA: TGTGCCAGCATCCATTTTGGACCAGGGGAGACTGAAGCTTTCTTT. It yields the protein CASIHFGPGETEAFF.

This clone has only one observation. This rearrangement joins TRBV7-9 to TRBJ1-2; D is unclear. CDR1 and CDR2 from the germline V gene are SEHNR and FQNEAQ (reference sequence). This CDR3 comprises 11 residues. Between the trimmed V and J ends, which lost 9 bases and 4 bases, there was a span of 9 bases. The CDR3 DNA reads TGTGCCAGTTTTGACACCTATGGCTACACCTTC. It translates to CASFDTYGYTF.